This T cell receptor (beta chain) was documented in a study of T-cell reconstitution after alpha-beta-depleted transplantation in children. Preparation of the TCRbeta library was carried out with unique molecular identifiers. TCRdb re-derived calls from the PCR reads in MiXCR, one entry per CDR3 protein. The sample holds 130,000 or so distinct CDR3 sequences; roughly 10% are singletons and the top ten take around 24%. There are 16 residues in the CDR3. Germline assignment: CDR1 DFQATT and CDR2 SNEGSKA (reference sequence). Trimming removed 0 bases at V and 2 bases at J, with 14 bases between. Overall study findings and caveats: There were some patients whose high TCRbeta diversity at day 60 came from surviving recipient T cells and thymic progenitors. T-cell numbers and diversity, one year after transplant, stemmed largely from T cells that were newly produced. Reportedly, roughly two months post-transplant, alpha-beta T cells arose from several hundred expanded graft clones.

Turning to this clonotype: Its cognate antigen is unknown.

This TCR derives from a girl under two years old who had a stem cell transplant for combined immunodeficiency, so the T cells may come from the graft donor. The rearrangement joins TRBV20-1 to TRBJ2-1; D unresolved. The source material was PBMCs, mostly from graft donor cells, sampled 180 days after TCRalphabeta/CD19-depleted stem cell transplant. CDR3 bases: TGCAGTGCTAGAGATCTTTGGACCTCCGCCTACAATGAGCAGTTCTTC. It yields the protein CSARDLWTSAYNEQFF.